This T cell receptor beta chain was sequenced during a study of T cells after yellow fever vaccination. Notes on the study in general: Among primary-vaccination clones, most reappeared after the booster, at almost 98% for CD4 and 85% to 90% for CD8.

It was through 5'RACE template switching that TCR cDNA was made, with a universal primer site and UMIs added. TCRdb recomputed calls from the 5' RACE reads with MiXCR, one row per CDR3 protein. The sample comprises approximately 510,000 distinct CDR3 sequences, 21% of which are singletons, and about a sixth rests with the top ten. This CDR3 is built from 15 residues. The germline gives CDR1 LNHDA, CDR2 SQIVND (reference sequence). The junction had 8 bases not matched to a gene; V was cut back by 5 bases and J by 3 bases. Ten or more counts support this clonotype. Its matching antigen is unknown. The receptor comes from a man between 18 and 29 years old who received the YFV17D yellow fever vaccine. Here the sequenced sample was PBMCs, taken less than 25 days after the first yellow fever vaccination. The gene calls are TRBV19 and TRBJ2-7; TRBD1 matches at 9 bases. The CDR3 region is CASSEGGTGHYEQYF. The CDR3 region has the DNA TGTGCCAGTAGTGAAGGCGGGACAGGGCACTACGAGCAGTACTTC. The variable domain in full, completed from reference TRBV19 and TRBJ2-7, reads DGGITQSPKYLFRKEGQNVTLSCEQNLNHDAMYWYRQDPGQGLRLIYYSQIVNDFQKGDIAEGYSVSREKKESFPLTVTSAQKNPTAFYLCASSEGGTGHYEQYFGPGTRLTVT.